The 29 T cell receptor beta chains presented below share a single source sample, sequenced in a study of blood T cell repertoires in COVID-19. The table came from immunoSEQ multiplex PCR; TCRdb's copy has only in-frame clones and leaves some out. The repertoire has more than 200,000 clones, under 90% of them found once; the top ten carry 8% to 11%. Sequencing was done on a sample of peripheral blood. Receptors were obtained from a woman older than 75 with COVID-19, enrolled during active disease.

J is TRBJ1-2 and V is TRBV27, with 8 bases that match TRBD1. V dropped 3 bases and J dropped 1; count of bases not matched to a gene: 1. The CDR3 spans 14 residues. Germline lookup yields CDR1 MNHEY and CDR2 SMNVEV (reference sequence). CDR3 nucleotides: TGTGCCAGCAGTTTCGGACAGGGTAACTATGGCTACACCTTC. As protein: CASSFGQGNYGYTF.

The V gene is TRBV5-1, the J gene TRBJ1-6; TRBD1 is a possible D gene (6 bases). The CDR3 is made up of 13 amino acids. CDR1 SGHRS and CDR2 YFSETQ come from the germline V gene. The V gene lost 7 bases and the J gene lost 8 bases, with 13 bases spanning the gap. CDR3 DNA sequence: TGCGCCAGCGGACAGCTCCCCGATTCACCCCTCCACTTT. This encodes CASGQLPDSPLHF.

This clone showed up just once. The chain joins TRBV7-2 to TRBJ1-1; D is uncertain. Germline loops: CDR1 SGHTA, CDR2 FQGNSA. Trimming pared 5 bases from V and 1 base from J, leaving 8 bases between. This CDR3 comprises 13 residues. The chain's CDR3 is CASSTYTNTEAFF. The CDR3 bases are TGTGCCAGCAGCACATACACGAACACTGAAGCTTTCTTT.

A single count supports this clone. This chain uses TRBV7-6 with TRBJ2-2; 8 bases are a match to TRBD2. J was trimmed by 1 base and V by 5 bases; bases with no gene match: 3. CDR3 length: 15 residues. From germline, CDR1 is SGHVS and CDR2 FNYEAQ. The CDR3 region is CASSRGGRNTGELFF. CDR3 coding DNA: TGTGCCAGCAGCCGGGGGGGTCGGAACACCGGGGAGCTGTTTTTT.

The J gene is TRBJ1-1, the V gene TRBV21-1; the D segment call TRBD1 is taken from the table without a DNA check. TRBV21-1 is a pseudogene segment. The CDR3 runs 15 residues. The CDR3 nucleotides read TGTGCCAGCAGCGGAGGAGGGGGCGGCGACACTGAAGCTTTCTTT. It yields the protein CASSGGGGGDTEAFF.

The gene calls are TRBV5-1 and TRBJ2-4; D unclear. CDR3 size: 15 residues. Germline assignment: CDR1 SGHRS and CDR2 YFSETQ. V was shortened by 3 bases and J by 5 bases, with 15 bases between the two germline ends. The CDR3 sequence: CASSSGAFTQNIQYF. CDR3 coding DNA: TGCGCCAGCAGCTCAGGTGCTTTTACCCAAAACATTCAGTACTTC. Looking up the rest from reference TRBV5-1 and TRBJ2-4 gives the full variable domain: KAGVTQTPRYLIKTRGQQVTLSCSPISGHRSVSWYQQTPGQGLQFLFEYFSETQRNKGNFPGRFSGRQFSNSRSEMNVSTLELGDSALYLCASSSGAFTQNIQYFGAGTRLSVL.

The chain links TRBV28 to TRBJ2-7, with a tentative D call TRBD1 (6 bases). The CDR3 contains 14 residues. Trimming pared 6 bases from V and 2 bases from J, leaving 14 bases between. From germline, CDR1 is MDHEN and CDR2 SYDVKM. The CDR3 DNA is TGTGCCAGCAGGGACAGCCAGAAAGCCTACGAGCAGTACTTC. It yields the protein CASRDSQKAYEQYF.

The chain employs TRBV6-5 and TRBJ1-3; no clear D. The CDR3 has 15 amino acids. V was pared by 4 bases and J by 1 base, with 11 bases between. Germline V lookup: CDR1 MNHEY, CDR2 SVGAGI. This CDR3 reads CASSLDGLSGNTIYF. The DNA for the CDR3 is TGTGCCAGCAGTTTAGACGGGTTATCTGGAAACACCATATATTTT.

This chain links TRBV6-5 with TRBJ1-3; 7 bases agree with TRBD1. Looked up from germline, CDR1 is MNHEY and CDR2 is SVGAGI. The CDR3 length is 15 residues. V gave up 6 bases and J gave up 4 bases; unmatched junction bases: 9. This chain's CDR3 is CASRKSGTEGNTIYF. The CDR3 DNA sequence: TGTGCCAGCAGGAAGTCCGGGACAGAAGGAAACACCATATATTTT.

The chain combines TRBV28 with TRBJ1-2; 7 bases are shared with TRBD1. Germline V CDR1 and CDR2: MDHEN, SYDVKM. V lost 6 bases and J lost 4; bases outside the gene matches: 8. The CDR3 sequence is 14 residues long. This CDR3 is CASRTGQQSYGYTF. The CDR3 nucleotides read TGTGCCAGCAGGACGGGACAGCAAAGCTATGGCTACACCTTC.

The chain combines TRBV5-4 with TRBJ2-2, with D possibly matching TRBD2 (6 bases). V dropped 2 bases and J dropped 1 base, with 15 bases sitting between them. The CDR3 runs 17 residues. The germline CDR1 and CDR2 sequences are SGHNT and YYREEE (reference sequence). CDR3 residues: CASSFGVFGGNTGELFF. The CDR3 DNA follows: TGTGCCAGCAGCTTTGGTGTTTTCGGGGGGAACACCGGGGAGCTGTTTTTT.

The chain employs TRBV6-6 and TRBJ1-3, with D perhaps TRBD1 (5 bases). Germline V CDR1 and CDR2: MNHNY, SVGAGI (reference sequence). Trimming stripped 6 bases from V and 4 bases from J, with 19 bases between. CDR3 length: 16 residues. CDR3 DNA sequence: TGTGCCAGCAGGACACGGGAGCTAGGGGCCGGAAACACCATATATTTT. Encoded protein: CASRTRELGAGNTIYF.

The chain joins TRBV6-5 to TRBJ1-6; TRBD1 might be the D (5 bases). Trimming shortened V by 7 bases and J by 3 bases, and 10 bases separated the two germline ends. The CDR3 has 14 amino acids. In germline, CDR1 is MNHEY, CDR2 SVGAGI. The CDR3 reads CASTKGFYNSPLHF. In DNA form, the CDR3 reads TGTGCCAGCACAAAGGGGTTCTATAATTCACCCCTCCACTTT.

This chain uses TRBV27 with TRBJ1-1; D is perhaps TRBD1 (6 bases). Germline CDR1 reads MNHEY; CDR2 reads SMNVEV (reference sequence). V was shortened by 5 bases and J by 3 bases, with 16 bases between the two germline ends. The CDR3 totals 15 residues. The CDR3 region is CASSRQDRGHTEAFF. CDR3 bases: TGTGCCAGCAGTCGGCAGGACAGAGGGCACACTGAAGCTTTCTTT.

As regards this clone: Other DNA sequences from this sample encode an identical CDR3 as well. The chain employs TRBV5-4 and TRBJ1-2; 9 bases align to TRBD1. Trimming took 2 bases from V and 5 from J; bases not matched to a gene: 4. CDR3 length equals 14 residues. Germline V gene lookup returns CDR1 SGHNT and CDR2 YYREEE (reference sequence). The CDR3, as DNA: TGTGCCAGCAGCTTAGAAGGGACAGGGTATGGCTACACCTTC. Encoded protein: CASSLEGTGYGYTF.

The chain has TRBV28 and TRBJ1-5; D is unclear. From germline, CDR1 is MDHEN and CDR2 SYDVKM. The CDR3 sequence is 15 residues long. Deletions cut 3 bases from V and 0 bases from J, with 9 bases between. The CDR3 protein is CASSLVSNSNQPQHF. CDR3 nucleotides: TGTGCCAGCAGTTTGGTAAGCAATAGCAATCAGCCCCAGCATTTT.

The chain links TRBV18 to TRBJ2-3; 8 nucleotides align to TRBD1. The CDR3 has 16 residues. V trimming: 3 bases; J trimming: 0 bases; junction bases outside the gene matches: 5. The germline V gene has CDR1 KGHSH and CDR2 LQKENI. CDR3 coding DNA: TGTGCCAGCTCACCCGGGACAGGCCCTAGCACAGATACGCAGTATTTT. This translates into CASSPGTGPSTDTQYF. Drawing the rest from reference TRBV18 and TRBJ2-3, the complete variable domain is NAGVMQNPRHLVRRRGQEARLRCSPMKGHSHVYWYRQLPEEGLKFMVYLQKENIIDESGMPKERFSAEFPKEGPSILRIQQVVRGDSAAYFCASSPGTGPSTDTQYFGPGTRLTVL.

The J gene is TRBJ1-4, the V gene TRBV6-5; D is perhaps TRBD1 (5 bases). Trimming took off 6 bases at V and 6 bases at J, with 17 bases between the two ends. From germline, CDR1 is MNHEY and CDR2 SVGAGI. CDR3 length equals 15 residues. CDR3 in amino acids: CASSPLWTLDEKLFF. The CDR3 nucleotides read TGTGCCAGCAGCCCACTGTGGACACTCGATGAAAAACTGTTTTTT.

This clone was recorded a few times. This sequence joins TRBV10-3 and TRBJ1-4, with 7 bases aligning to TRBD1. V was pared by 4 bases and J by 8 bases, with 4 bases of the junction left unmatched. This CDR3 comprises 13 residues. The V gene's germline CDR1 is ENHRY and CDR2 SYGVKD. The CDR3 DNA reads as TGTGCCATCAGTGCAAGACAGGGCGAAAAACTGTTTTTT. Its translation is CAISARQGEKLFF.

The J gene is TRBJ2-2, the V gene TRBV10-3, with 10 positions matching TRBD1. Looked up from germline, CDR1 is ENHRY and CDR2 is SYGVKD. V shed 6 bases and J 6 bases; nucleotides not matched to a gene: 13. The CDR3 totals 17 residues. This chain's CDR3 is CAISKIRDRGLAGELFF. CDR3 coding DNA: TGTGCCATCAGCAAAATCCGGGACAGGGGTTTGGCCGGGGAGCTGTTTTTT.

This chain connects TRBV2 to TRBJ1-3; no firm D call. V lost 4 bases and J 2 bases, leaving 15 bases between the germline ends. CDR1 is SNHLY and CDR2 is FYNNEI in the germline V gene. The CDR3 extends over 16 amino acids. The CDR3 is CASSGLAGFTGNTIYF. The CDR3, as DNA: TGTGCCAGCAGTGGCTTAGCGGGGTTCACTGGAAACACCATATATTTT.

The chain recombines TRBV10-2 with TRBJ1-1; 9 bases are a match to TRBD1. Unmatched junction bases numbered 6, after V lost 6 bases and J lost 4 bases. CDR1 is WSHSY, CDR2 SAAADI, per germline. The CDR3 is 14 amino acids. CDR3 DNA: TGCGCCAGCAGCGTACAGGGGGCCGGCACTGAAGCTTTCTTT. Amino acids: CASSVQGAGTEAFF.

The chain combines TRBV5-8 with TRBJ1-5, with TRBD1 identical over 7 bases. The V gene end was trimmed by 3 bases and the J gene end by 3 bases; junction bases not matched to a gene: 9. Germline CDR1 is SGHTS and CDR2 is YDEGEE. This CDR3 is built from 16 residues. Written as DNA, the CDR3 is TGTGCCAGCAGCTCAGACAGGGTGGGATCCAATCAGCCCCAGCATTTT. The encoded protein is CASSSDRVGSNQPQHF.

The V call is TRBV5-1, the J call TRBJ2-2; D is uncertain. The V gene lost 2 bases and the J gene lost 4 bases, with 15 bases spanning the gap. The CDR3 contains 16 residues. Germline values: CDR1 SGHRS, CDR2 YFSETQ. CDR3: CASSLVRFETTGELFF. CDR3 DNA: TGCGCCAGCAGCTTAGTCAGATTCGAAACCACCGGGGAGCTGTTTTTT.

The chain is built from TRBV20-1 and TRBJ2-3, with D hard to call. Germline V gene data show CDR1 as DFQATT and CDR2 as SNEGSKA (reference sequence). CDR3 length: 11 amino acids. Trimming removed 0 bases at V and 7 bases at J, with 5 bases between. The CDR3 loop is CSARDSNTQYF. Here the CDR3 DNA reads TGCAGTGCTAGAGATTCCAATACGCAGTATTTT.

The V gene is TRBV28, the J gene TRBJ1-2; D gene uncertain. The CDR3 is 12 amino acids. V was shortened by 6 bases and J by 0 bases, with 5 bases between the two germline ends. The germline V gene encodes CDR1 MDHEN and CDR2 SYDVKM. The CDR3 here is CASRSTNYGYTF. The CDR3 DNA reads TGTGCCAGCAGGTCAACTAACTATGGCTACACCTTC.

This clone has just a few counts. The rearrangement links TRBV5-4 to TRBJ2-3, with D possibly matching TRBD1 (7 bases). The CDR3 extends over 14 amino acids. Germline V gene lookup returns CDR1 SGHNT and CDR2 YYREEE (reference sequence). V was shortened by 0 bases and J by 4 bases, with 9 bases between the two germline ends. In DNA form, the CDR3 reads TGTGCCAGCAGCTTGGCAGGGGGGTCAGATACGCAGTATTTT. Its protein product is CASSLAGGSDTQYF.

Here the CDR3 DNA reads TGTGCCAGCAGCCCCTTTGTAGCGGGGACAGATACGCAGTATTTT. This translates into CASSPFVAGTDTQYF. The chain links TRBV6-2 or TRBV6-3 to TRBJ2-3; 8 bases map to TRBD2. V was clipped by 6 bases and J by 3 bases; unmatched bases: 8. Germline V gene sequence: CDR1 MNHEY, CDR2 SVGEGT. This CDR3 contains 15 residues.

The rearrangement joins TRBV18 to TRBJ1-2; 7 bases align to TRBD1. J gave up 4 bases and V 2 bases, and 13 bases lay outside the gene matches. CDR3 length equals 17 residues. CDR1 and CDR2 (germline): KGHSH, LQKENI. The CDR3 loop reads CASSPANTGASAYGYTF. CDR3 bases: TGTGCCAGCTCACCAGCGAACACAGGGGCGTCGGCCTATGGCTACACCTTC.